This T cell receptor (beta chain) emerged from a study of blood T cell repertoires in COVID-19. Study-level background: The cDNA or gDNA used as material had been derived from T cells, B-cell-depleted T cells, or PBMCs.

As handled by the study authors: Estimated nucleated cell counts came from reference gene primer amplification. Sequencing was performed with immunoSEQ multiplex PCR; in TCRdb, only in-frame clones are kept and a portion is missing. V, J and clone size were drawn from that table, and D and trimming were deduced from the DNA. The sample has approximately 180,000 clones; approximately 87% are singletons. Trimming stripped 2 bases from V and 4 bases from J, with 12 bases between. Germline-derived CDR1 and CDR2 are SGDLS and YYNGEE. This CDR3 comprises 15 residues. This sequence originates from a person aged 65-85 years with COVID-19, enrolled during active disease. Sequenced sample: peripheral blood. This chain connects TRBV9 to TRBJ1-4, with a possible D match to TRBD1 (6 bases). The CDR3 DNA is TGTGCCAGCAGCGTGACGACAGGAATTAATGAAAAACTGTTTTTT. Protein: CASSVTTGINEKLFF.